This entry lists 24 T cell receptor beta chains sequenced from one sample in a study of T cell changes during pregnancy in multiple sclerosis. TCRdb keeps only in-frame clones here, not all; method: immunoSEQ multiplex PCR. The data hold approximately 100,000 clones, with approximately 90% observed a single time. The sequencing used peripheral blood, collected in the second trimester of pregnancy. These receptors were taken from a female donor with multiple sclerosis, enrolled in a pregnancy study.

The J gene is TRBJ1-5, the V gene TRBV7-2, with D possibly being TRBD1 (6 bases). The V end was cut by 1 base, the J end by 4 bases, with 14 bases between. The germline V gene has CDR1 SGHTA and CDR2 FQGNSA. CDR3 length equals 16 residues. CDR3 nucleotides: TGTGCCAGCAGCTTAGTAGGGGGATTAGGGAATCAGCCCCAGCATTTT. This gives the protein CASSLVGGLGNQPQHF.

The CDR3 sequence: CASSPFPGQSSGANVLTF. CDR3 nucleotide sequence: TGTGCCAGCTCACCATTCCCGGGACAGAGCTCTGGGGCCAACGTCCTGACTTTC. The chain is built from TRBV18 and TRBJ2-6, with TRBD1 matching over 7 bases. CDR1 KGHSH and CDR2 LQKENI come from the germline V gene. V trimming: 2 bases; J trimming: 0 bases; junction bases outside the gene matches: 7. The CDR3 totals 18 residues.

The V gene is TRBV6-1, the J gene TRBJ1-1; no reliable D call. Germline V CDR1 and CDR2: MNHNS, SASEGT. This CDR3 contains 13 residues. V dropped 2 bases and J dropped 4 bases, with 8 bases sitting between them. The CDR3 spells CASSETRVTEAFF. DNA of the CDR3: TGTGCCAGCAGTGAAACTAGGGTCACTGAAGCTTTCTTT.

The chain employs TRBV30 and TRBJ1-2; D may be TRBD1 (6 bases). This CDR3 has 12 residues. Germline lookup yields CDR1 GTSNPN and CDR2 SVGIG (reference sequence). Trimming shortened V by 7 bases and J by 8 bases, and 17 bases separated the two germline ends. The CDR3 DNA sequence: TGTGCCTCTTTGGGGGGGGCTGGGGGCTACACCTTC. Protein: CASLGGAGGYTF.

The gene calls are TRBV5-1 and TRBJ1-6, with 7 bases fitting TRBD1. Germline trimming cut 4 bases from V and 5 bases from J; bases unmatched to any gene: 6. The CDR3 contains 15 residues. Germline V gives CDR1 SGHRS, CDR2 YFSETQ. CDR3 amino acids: CASSLGTDHNSPLHF. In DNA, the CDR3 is TGCGCCAGCAGCCTAGGGACAGATCATAATTCACCCCTCCACTTT.

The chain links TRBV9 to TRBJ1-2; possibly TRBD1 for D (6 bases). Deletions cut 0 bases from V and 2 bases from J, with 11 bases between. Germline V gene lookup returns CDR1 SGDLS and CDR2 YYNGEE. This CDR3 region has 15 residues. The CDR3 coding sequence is TGTGCCAGCAGCGTAGCTGCGCAGGGGAACTATGGCTACACCTTC. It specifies CASSVAAQGNYGYTF.

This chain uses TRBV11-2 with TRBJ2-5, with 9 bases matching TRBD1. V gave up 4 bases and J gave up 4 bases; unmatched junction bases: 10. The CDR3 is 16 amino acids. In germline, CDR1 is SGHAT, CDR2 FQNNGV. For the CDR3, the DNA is TGTGCCAGCAGCTCCACCATACAGGGGGCGGGAGAGACCCAGTACTTC. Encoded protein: CASSSTIQGAGETQYF.

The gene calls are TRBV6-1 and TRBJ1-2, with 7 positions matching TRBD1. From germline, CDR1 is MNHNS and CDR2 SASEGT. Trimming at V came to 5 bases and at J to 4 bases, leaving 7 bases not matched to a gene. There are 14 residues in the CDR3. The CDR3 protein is CASSHTGALYGYTF. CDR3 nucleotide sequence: TGTGCCAGCAGTCATACAGGGGCCCTCTATGGCTACACCTTC.

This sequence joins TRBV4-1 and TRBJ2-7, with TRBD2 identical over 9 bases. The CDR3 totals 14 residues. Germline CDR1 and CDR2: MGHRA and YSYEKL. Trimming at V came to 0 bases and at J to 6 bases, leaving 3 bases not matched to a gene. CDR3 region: CASSQEGLASEQYF. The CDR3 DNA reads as TGCGCCAGCAGCCAAGAGGGACTAGCCTCCGAGCAGTACTTC.

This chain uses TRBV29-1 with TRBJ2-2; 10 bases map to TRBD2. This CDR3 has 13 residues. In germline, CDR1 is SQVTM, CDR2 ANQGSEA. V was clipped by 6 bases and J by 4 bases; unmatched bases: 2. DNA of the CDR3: TGCAGCGTGAGGACTAGCGGCACCGGGGAGCTGTTTTTT. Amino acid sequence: CSVRTSGTGELFF.

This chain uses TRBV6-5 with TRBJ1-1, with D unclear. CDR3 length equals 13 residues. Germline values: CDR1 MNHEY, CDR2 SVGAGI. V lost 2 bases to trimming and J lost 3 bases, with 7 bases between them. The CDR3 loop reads CASSYRVDTEAFF. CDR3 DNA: TGTGCCAGCAGTTACCGGGTTGACACTGAAGCTTTCTTT.

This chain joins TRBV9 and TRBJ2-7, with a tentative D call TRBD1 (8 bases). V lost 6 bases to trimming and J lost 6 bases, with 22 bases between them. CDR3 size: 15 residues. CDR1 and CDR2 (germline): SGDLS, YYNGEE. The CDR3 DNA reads TGTGCCAGCAACAGGGGGGAGGGGGGCTTGGGCGAGCAGTACTTC. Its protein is CASNRGEGGLGEQYF.

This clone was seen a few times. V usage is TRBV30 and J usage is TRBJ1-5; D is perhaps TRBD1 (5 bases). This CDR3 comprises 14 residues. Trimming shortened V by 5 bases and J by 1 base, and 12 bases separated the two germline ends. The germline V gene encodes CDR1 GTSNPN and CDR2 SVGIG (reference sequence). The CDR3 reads CAWGGAASNQPQHF. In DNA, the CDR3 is TGTGCCTGGGGTGGGGCAGCCAGCAATCAGCCCCAGCATTTT.

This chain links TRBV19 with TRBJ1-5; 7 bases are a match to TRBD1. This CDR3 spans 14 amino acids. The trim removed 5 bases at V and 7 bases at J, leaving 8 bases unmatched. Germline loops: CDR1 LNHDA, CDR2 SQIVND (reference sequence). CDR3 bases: TGTGCCAGTAGTGCGACAGGGTGGGGCCAGCCCCAGCATTTT. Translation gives CASSATGWGQPQHF.

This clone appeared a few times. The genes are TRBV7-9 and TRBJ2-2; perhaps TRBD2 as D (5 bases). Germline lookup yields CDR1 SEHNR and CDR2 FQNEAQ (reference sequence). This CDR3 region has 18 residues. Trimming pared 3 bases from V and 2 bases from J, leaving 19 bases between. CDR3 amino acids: CASSLGRGFMGNTGELFF. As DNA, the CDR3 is TGTGCCAGCAGCTTGGGTCGCGGGTTCATGGGAAACACCGGGGAGCTGTTTTTT. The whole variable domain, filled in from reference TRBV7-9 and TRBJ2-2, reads DTGVSQNPRHKITKRGQNVTFRCDPISEHNRLYWYRQTLGQGPEFLTYFQNEAQLEKSRLLSDRFSAERPKGSFSTLEIQRTEQGDSAMYLCASSLGRGFMGNTGELFFGEGSRLTVL.

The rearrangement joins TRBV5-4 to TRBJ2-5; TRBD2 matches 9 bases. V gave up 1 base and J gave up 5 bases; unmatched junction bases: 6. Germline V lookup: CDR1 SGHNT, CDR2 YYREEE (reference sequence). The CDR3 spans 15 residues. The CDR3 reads CASSLLAGVRETQYF. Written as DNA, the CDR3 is TGTGCCAGCAGCTTGTTAGCGGGAGTCCGCGAGACCCAGTACTTC.

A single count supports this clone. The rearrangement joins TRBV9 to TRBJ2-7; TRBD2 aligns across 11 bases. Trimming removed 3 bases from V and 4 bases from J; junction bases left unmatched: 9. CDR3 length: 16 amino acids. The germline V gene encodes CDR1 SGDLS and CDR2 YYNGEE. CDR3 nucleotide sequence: TGTGCCAGCAGCGCTTATATAGCGGGAGGGCCGTACGAGCAGTACTTC. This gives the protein CASSAYIAGGPYEQYF. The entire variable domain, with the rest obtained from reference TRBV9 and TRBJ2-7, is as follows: DSGVTQTPKHLITATGQRVTLRCSPRSGDLSVYWYQQSLDQGLQFLIQYYNGEERAKGNILERFSAQQFPDLHSELNLSSLELGDSALYFCASSAYIAGGPYEQYFGPGTRLTVT.

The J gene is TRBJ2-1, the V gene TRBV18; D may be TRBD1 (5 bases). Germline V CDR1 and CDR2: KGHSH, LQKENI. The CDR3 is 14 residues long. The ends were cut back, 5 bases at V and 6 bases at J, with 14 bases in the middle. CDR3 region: CASSIGGRVNEQFF. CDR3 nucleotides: TGTGCCAGCTCAATAGGCGGCAGGGTCAATGAGCAGTTCTTC.

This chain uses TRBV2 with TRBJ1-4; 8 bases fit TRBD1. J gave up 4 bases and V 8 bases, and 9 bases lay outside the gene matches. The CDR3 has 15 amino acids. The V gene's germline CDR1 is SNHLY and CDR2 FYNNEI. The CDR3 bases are TGTGCCAGCGGGTCTGACAGGGGAGGTAATGAAAAACTGTTTTTT. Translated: CASGSDRGGNEKLFF.

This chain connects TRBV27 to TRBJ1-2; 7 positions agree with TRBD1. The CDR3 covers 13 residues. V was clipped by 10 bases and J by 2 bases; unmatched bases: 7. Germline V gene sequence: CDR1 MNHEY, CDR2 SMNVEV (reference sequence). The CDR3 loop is CATGDSLNYGYTF. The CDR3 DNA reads TGTGCCACCGGGGACAGCTTAAACTATGGCTACACCTTC.

CDR3 DNA sequence: TGTGCCAGCAGCCTAGGAGCGGGAGGGCTGGCAGATACGCAGTATTTT. This codes for CASSLGAGGLADTQYF. The V gene is TRBV14, the J gene TRBJ2-3, with TRBD2 matching 10 bases. With 4 bases clipped from V and 4 bases from J, the junction kept 8 bases outside the gene matches. CDR1 is SGHDN, CDR2 FVKESK, per germline. The CDR3 has 16 residues.

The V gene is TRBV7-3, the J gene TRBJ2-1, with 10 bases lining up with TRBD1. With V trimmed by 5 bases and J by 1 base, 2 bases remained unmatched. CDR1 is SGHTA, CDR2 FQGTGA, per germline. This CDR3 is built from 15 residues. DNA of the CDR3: TGTGCCAGCAGCAGACAGGGGGCGTCCTACAATGAGCAGTTCTTC. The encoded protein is CASSRQGASYNEQFF.

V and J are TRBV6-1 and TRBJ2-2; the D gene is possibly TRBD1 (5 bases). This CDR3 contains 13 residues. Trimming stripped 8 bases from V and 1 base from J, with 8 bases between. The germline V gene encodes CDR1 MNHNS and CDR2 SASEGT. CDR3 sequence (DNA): TGTGCCAGCCGACAGTTGAACACCGGGGAGCTGTTTTTT. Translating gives CASRQLNTGELFF.

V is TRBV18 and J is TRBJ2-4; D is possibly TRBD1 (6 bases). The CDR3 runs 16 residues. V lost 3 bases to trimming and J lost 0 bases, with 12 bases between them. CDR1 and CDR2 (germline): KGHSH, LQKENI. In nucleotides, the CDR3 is TGTGCCAGCTCACCTCCGGACAGCCGAGCCAAAAACATTCAGTACTTC. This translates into CASSPPDSRAKNIQYF.